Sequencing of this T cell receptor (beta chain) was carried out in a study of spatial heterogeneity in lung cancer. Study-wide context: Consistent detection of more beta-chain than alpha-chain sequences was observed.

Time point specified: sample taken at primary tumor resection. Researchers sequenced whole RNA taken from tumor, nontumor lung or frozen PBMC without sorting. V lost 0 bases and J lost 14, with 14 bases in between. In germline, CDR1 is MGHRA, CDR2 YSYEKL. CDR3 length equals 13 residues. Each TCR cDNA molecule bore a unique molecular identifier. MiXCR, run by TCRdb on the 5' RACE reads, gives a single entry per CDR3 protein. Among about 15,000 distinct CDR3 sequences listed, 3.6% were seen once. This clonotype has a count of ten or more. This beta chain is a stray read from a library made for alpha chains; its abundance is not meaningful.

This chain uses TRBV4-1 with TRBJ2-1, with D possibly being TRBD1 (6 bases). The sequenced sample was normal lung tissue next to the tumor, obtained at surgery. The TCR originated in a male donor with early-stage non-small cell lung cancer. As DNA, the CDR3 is TGCGCCAGCAGCCAAGAACCTAGCAGGGGCGAGTTCTTC. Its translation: CASSQEPSRGEFF.